This T cell receptor (beta chain) was sequenced for a study of T cell repertoires in aging, cancer and after chemotherapy. Study details: Donor ages fell into six groups from 30 or younger up to 70 or older.

Rearranged V-D-J TRB sequences were amplified with a mixed TRB-A/B primer pool. Using its own MiXCR run on the multiplex PCR reads, TCRdb lists one record per CDR3 protein. The table shows thousands of distinct CDR3 sequences, with roughly 20% occurring only once. Amplification of TCR beta used genomic DNA extracted from peripheral blood. V dropped 6 bases and J dropped 5 bases, with 16 bases sitting between them. CDR3 length equals 14 residues. Germline CDR1 is DFQATT and CDR2 is SNEGSKA (reference sequence). Sequencing was performed on blood. J is TRBJ1-4 and V is TRBV20-1, with D maybe TRBD1 (6 bases). The source is a human donor with a solid tumor. The CDR3 sequence is CSAILTGANEKLFF. In DNA form, the CDR3 reads TGCAGTGCCATCTTGACAGGCGCGAATGAAAAACTGTTTTTT.